This T cell receptor (beta chain) originates from a study of T cell clusters in autoimmune cytopenias. Multiplex touch-down PCR amplified TRB using TRB-A and TRB-B pools in one tube. TCRdb reprocessed the multiplex PCR reads; each CDR3 protein has one entry and no DNA is given. This sample's table reports 12,000 or so distinct CDR3 sequences. Germline CDR1 LNHDA, CDR2 SQIVND (reference sequence). CDR3 length equals 12 residues. TRB was amplified from about 250 ng of peripheral blood genomic DNA per sample. This clonotype counts as medium-sized by frequency. These data also formed part of another study, on T cell repertoires in aging, cancer and after chemotherapy.

Source material: peripheral blood. The origin of this receptor is a human donor in good health. This chain links TRBV19 with TRBJ1-6. The chain's CDR3 is CASSIKDSPLHF.